Detailed here is one TCR beta chain. What it recognizes is unknown. This entry belongs to a study of cytomegalovirus exposure and HLA in healthy donors. General study findings and limits: A list of approximately 150 TCR beta chains associated with cytomegalovirus was given. Despite most TCR sequences being rare, some public TCRs occurred in many donors. In vitro assays verified that three CMV-associated chains recognized CMV antigens specifically.

The CDR3 runs to 16 residues. The V and J ends lost 4 bases and 2 bases, in that order; junction bases with no gene match: 11. The germline V gene encodes CDR1 PRHDT and CDR2 FYEKMQ (reference sequence). Here immunoSEQ multiplex PCR was the method, and the copy in TCRdb shows in-frame clones only, minus some. Seen here are 300,000 to 350,000 clones, around 90% observed once, and the top ten hold 0.9% to 1%. The material sequenced was PBMCs. The V gene is TRBV13, the J gene TRBJ2-7; 7 bases align to TRBD1. The source of this sequence is a man aged 30 to 45 in good health and CMV-seronegative. This chain's CDR3 is CASSSTRQGSAYEQYF. The CDR3 nucleotides read TGTGCCAGCAGCTCTACCAGACAGGGATCAGCCTACGAGCAGTACTTC.